This T cell receptor beta chain derives from a study of identical twins. TCRdb reprocessed the 5' RACE reads via MiXCR and lists one record per CDR3 protein. The data contain 570,000 or so distinct CDR3 sequences, around a tenth of them singletons. This clonotype was detected a few times. V gave up 6 bases and J gave up 9 bases; unmatched junction bases: 12. The CDR3 covers 16 residues. The data were also submitted as part of a second study, on yellow fever vaccine responses in identical twins.

The sample taken for sequencing was PBMCs. The sequence derives from a woman aged 18-29 years in good health. The chain uses TRBV12-3 or TRBV12-4 and TRBJ2-1; 12 nucleotides line up with TRBD2. The CDR3 loop is CASRPSSGRASGEQFF. In nucleotides, the CDR3 is TGTGCCAGCAGACCTTCTAGCGGGAGGGCCTCGGGTGAGCAGTTCTTC.